A single sample is the source of the 2 T cell receptor beta chains below, sequenced in a study of CD8+CD57+ T cells in acquired aplastic anemia. Using genomic DNA as the template, TCR beta VDJ and CDR3 profiling was carried out. Each CDR3 protein is one row after TCRdb ran MiXCR on the reads. Of about 180,000 distinct CDR3 sequences in the sample, roughly half were seen once. Input material: sorted CD4+, CD8+, or CD8+CD57+ T cells (not recorded which) from PBMCs. These receptors all stem from a human donor in good health.

This chain connects TRBV11-2 to TRBJ2-7; 10 nucleotides agree with TRBD2. CDR1 is SGHAT, CDR2 FQNNGV, per germline. V dropped 5 bases and J dropped 0; count of bases not matched to a gene: 13. The CDR3 runs 18 residues. CDR3 nucleotides: TGTGCCAGCAGCCACGGGGCTAGCGGGGGACCAGGCTCCTACGAGCAGTACTTC. This gives the protein CASSHGASGGPGSYEQYF.

The chain recombines TRBV19 with TRBJ1-1, with D perhaps matching TRBD1 (6 bases). The CDR3 is made up of 13 amino acids. Germline CDR1 LNHDA, CDR2 SQIVND (reference sequence). V was cut by 7 bases and J by 6 bases, with 15 bases left in between. CDR3 nucleotides: TGTGCCAGTACCACCACAGGGAGGGCTGAAGCTTTCTTT. It codes for CASTTTGRAEAFF.